This TCR beta chain was obtained from a study of blood T cell repertoires in COVID-19. The overall study: Samples of COVID-19 (acute and convalescent) were obtained from the United States, Italy and Spain. T cells, B-cell-depleted T cells, or PBMCs provided the cDNA or gDNA that served as material.

Trimming removed 2 bases from V and 3 bases from J; junction bases left unmatched: 10. The CDR3 runs 17 residues. Germline V gives CDR1 ENHRY, CDR2 SYGVKD. In the authors' workflow: Estimates of nucleated cell counts were drawn from the amplification of reference gene primers. Sequencing used immunoSEQ multiplex PCR; TCRdb keeps in-frame clones, though not all of them. V and J calls and clone size come straight from that table; D and trimming were deduced from the DNA. The sample lists about 160,000 clones; 80% to 90% were seen once. The chain recombines TRBV10-3 with TRBJ2-3; 8 bases line up with TRBD1. Sequencing used peripheral blood. This receptor was obtained from a man between 70 and 80 years old with acute or convalescent COVID-19. The CDR3: CAISEPWAGQGTDTQYF. The CDR3 bases are TGTGCCATCAGTGAGCCCTGGGCTGGACAGGGTACAGATACGCAGTATTTT.